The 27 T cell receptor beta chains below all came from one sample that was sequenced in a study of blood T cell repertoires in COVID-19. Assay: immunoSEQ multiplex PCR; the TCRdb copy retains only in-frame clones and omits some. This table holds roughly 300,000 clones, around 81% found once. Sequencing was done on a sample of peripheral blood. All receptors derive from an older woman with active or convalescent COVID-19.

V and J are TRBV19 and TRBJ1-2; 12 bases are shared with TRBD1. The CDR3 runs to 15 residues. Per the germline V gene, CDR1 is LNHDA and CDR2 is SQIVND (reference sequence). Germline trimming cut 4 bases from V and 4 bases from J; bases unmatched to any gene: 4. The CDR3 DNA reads TGTGCCAGTAGTAAGGGACAGGGGGCGAGCTATGGCTACACCTTC. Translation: CASSKGQGASYGYTF.

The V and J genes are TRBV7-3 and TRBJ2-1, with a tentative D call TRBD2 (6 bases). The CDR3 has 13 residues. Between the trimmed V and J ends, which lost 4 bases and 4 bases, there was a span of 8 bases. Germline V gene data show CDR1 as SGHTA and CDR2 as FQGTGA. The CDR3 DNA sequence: TGTGCCAGCAGCTCGAGCGGGTACAATGAGCAGTTCTTC. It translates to CASSSSGYNEQFF.

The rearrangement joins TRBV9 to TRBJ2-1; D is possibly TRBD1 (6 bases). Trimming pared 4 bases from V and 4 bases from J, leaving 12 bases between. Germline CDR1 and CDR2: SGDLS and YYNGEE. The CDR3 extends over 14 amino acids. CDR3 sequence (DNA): TGTGCCAGCAGCCCTAGCAGGGGTTACAATGAGCAGTTCTTC. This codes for CASSPSRGYNEQFF. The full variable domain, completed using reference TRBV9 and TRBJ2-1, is DSGVTQTPKHLITATGQRVTLRCSPRSGDLSVYWYQQSLDQGLQFLIQYYNGEERAKGNILERFSAQQFPDLHSELNLSSLELGDSALYFCASSPSRGYNEQFFGPGTRLTVL.

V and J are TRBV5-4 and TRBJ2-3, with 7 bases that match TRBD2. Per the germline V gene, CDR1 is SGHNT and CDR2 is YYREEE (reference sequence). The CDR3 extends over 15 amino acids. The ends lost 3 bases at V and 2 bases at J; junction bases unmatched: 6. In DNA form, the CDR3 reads TGTGCCAGCAGCTCAAGCGGGGAGCCCACAGATACGCAGTATTTT. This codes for CASSSSGEPTDTQYF.

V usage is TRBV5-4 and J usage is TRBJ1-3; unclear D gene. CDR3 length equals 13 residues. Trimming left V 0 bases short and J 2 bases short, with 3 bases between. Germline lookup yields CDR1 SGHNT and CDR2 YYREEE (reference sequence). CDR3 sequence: CASSLGPGNTIYF. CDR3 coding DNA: TGTGCCAGCAGCTTGGGGCCTGGAAACACCATATATTTT.

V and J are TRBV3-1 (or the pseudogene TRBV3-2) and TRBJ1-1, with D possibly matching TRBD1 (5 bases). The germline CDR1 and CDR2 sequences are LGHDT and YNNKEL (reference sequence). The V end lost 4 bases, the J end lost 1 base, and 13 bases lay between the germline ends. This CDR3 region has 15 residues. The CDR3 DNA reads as TGTGCCAGCAGCCCTCCAGGGTGGAAGAACACTGAAGCTTTCTTT. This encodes CASSPPGWKNTEAFF.

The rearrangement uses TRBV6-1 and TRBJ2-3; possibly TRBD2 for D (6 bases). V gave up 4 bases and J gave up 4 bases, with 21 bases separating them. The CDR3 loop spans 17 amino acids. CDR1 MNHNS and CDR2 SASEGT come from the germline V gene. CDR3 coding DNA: TGTGCCAGCAGTGCGCCCGGAGACGTGGGGAGGCCAGATACGCAGTATTTT. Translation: CASSAPGDVGRPDTQYF.

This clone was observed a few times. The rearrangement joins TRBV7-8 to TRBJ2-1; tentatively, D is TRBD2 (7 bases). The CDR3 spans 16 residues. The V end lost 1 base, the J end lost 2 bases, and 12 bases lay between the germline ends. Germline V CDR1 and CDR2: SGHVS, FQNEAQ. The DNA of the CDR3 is TGTGCCAGCAGCTTAGGAAGGGGGGGCGCCTACAATGAGCAGTTCTTC. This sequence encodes CASSLGRGGAYNEQFF.

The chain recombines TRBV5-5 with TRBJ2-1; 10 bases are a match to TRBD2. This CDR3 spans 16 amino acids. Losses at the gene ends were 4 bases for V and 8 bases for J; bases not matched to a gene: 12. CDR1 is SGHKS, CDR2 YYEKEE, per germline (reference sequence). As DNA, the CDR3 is TGTGCCAGCAGCAGAACTCAGCGGGGGGGCCCAGATGAGCAGTTCTTC. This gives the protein CASSRTQRGGPDEQFF. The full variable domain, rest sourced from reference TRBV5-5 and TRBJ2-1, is DAGVTQSPTHLIKTRGQQVTLRCSPISGHKSVSWYQQVLGQGPQFIFQYYEKEERGRGNFPDRFSARQFPNYSSELNVNALLLGDSALYLCASSRTQRGGPDEQFFGPGTRLTVL.

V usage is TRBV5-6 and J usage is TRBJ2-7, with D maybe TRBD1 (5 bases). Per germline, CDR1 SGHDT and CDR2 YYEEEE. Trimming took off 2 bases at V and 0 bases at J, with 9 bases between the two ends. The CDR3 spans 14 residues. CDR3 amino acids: CASSFTRDSYEQYF. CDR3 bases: TGTGCCAGCAGCTTTACCAGGGACTCCTACGAGCAGTACTTC.

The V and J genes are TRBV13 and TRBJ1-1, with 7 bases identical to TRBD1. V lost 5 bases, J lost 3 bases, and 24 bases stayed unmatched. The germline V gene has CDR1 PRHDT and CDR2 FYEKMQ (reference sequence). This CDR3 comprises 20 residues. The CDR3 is CASSPSGVPRNDRVDTEAFF. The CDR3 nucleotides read TGTGCCAGCAGCCCCTCGGGCGTTCCGCGCAACGACAGGGTGGACACTGAAGCTTTCTTT.

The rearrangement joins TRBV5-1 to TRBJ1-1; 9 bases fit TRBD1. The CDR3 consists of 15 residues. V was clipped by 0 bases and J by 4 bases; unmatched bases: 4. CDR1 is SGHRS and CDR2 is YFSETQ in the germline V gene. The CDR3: CASSLVSQGATEAFF. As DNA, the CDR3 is TGCGCCAGCAGCTTGGTTTCACAGGGGGCCACTGAAGCTTTCTTT.

For the CDR3, the DNA is TGTGCCAGCAGTGAATGGGCTAGCGGGGGAGGTGAGCAGTTCTTC. Translating it yields CASSEWASGGGEQFF. The gene calls are TRBV6-1 and TRBJ2-1; 10 nucleotides agree with TRBD2. V trimming: 2 bases; J trimming: 9 bases; junction bases outside the gene matches: 7. The CDR3 is 15 amino acids. Germline V gene lookup returns CDR1 MNHNS and CDR2 SASEGT.

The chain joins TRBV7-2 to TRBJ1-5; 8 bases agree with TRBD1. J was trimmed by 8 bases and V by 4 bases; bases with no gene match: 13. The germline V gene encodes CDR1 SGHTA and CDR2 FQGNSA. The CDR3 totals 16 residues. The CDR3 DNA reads TGTGCCAGCAGCTCGGGGACAGGAGGGGCCTTTGAGCCCCAGCATTTT. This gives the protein CASSSGTGGAFEPQHF.

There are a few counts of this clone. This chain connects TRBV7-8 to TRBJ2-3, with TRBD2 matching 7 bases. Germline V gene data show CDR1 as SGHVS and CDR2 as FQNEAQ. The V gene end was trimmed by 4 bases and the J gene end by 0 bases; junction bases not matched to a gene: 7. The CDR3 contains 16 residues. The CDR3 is CASSSQGGISTDTQYF. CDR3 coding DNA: TGTGCCAGCAGCTCGCAGGGAGGGATAAGCACAGATACGCAGTATTTT. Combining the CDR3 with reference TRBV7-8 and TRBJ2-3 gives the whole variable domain GAGVSQSPRYKVAKRGQDVALRCDPISGHVSLFWYQQALGQGPEFLTYFQNEAQLDKSGLPSDRFFAERPEGSVSTLKIQRTQQEDSAVYLCASSSQGGISTDTQYFGPGTRLTVL.

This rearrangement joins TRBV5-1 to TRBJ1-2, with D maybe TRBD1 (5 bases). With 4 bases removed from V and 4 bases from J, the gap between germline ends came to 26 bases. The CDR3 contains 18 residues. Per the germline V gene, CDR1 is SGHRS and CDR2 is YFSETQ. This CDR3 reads CASSDGGPGRLDLYGYTF. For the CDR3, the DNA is TGCGCCAGCAGCGACGGTGGTCCAGGGCGCCTAGACCTCTATGGCTACACCTTC. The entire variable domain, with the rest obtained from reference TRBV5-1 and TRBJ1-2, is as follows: KAGVTQTPRYLIKTRGQQVTLSCSPISGHRSVSWYQQTPGQGLQFLFEYFSETQRNKGNFPGRFSGRQFSNSRSEMNVSTLELGDSALYLCASSDGGPGRLDLYGYTFGSGTRLTVV.

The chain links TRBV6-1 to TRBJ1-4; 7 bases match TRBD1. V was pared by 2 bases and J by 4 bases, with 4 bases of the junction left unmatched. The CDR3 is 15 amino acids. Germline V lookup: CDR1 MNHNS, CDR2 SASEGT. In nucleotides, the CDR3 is TGTGCCAGCAGTGAACAGGACAGGCTTAATGAAAAACTGTTTTTT. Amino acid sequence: CASSEQDRLNEKLFF.

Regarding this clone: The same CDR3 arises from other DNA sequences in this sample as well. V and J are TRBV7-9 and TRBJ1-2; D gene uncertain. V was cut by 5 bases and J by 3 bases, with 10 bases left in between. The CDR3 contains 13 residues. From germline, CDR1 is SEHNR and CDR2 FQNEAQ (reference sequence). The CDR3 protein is CASSLSTDYGYTF. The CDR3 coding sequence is TGTGCCAGCAGCCTGAGCACAGACTATGGCTACACCTTC.

The CDR3 DNA sequence: TGTGCCAGCAGCCCGACAGCTTTCAATGAGCAGTTCTTC. It yields the protein CASSPTAFNEQFF. The chain employs TRBV6-5 and TRBJ2-1; a weak D match, TRBD1 (5 bases). CDR1 MNHEY and CDR2 SVGAGI come from the germline V gene. The CDR3 extends over 13 amino acids. The V end was cut by 6 bases, the J end by 6 bases, with 12 bases between.

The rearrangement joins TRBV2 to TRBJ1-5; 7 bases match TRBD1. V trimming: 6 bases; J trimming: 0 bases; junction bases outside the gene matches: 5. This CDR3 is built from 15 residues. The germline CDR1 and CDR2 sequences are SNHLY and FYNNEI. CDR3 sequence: CASRWDRYSNQPQHF. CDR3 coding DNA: TGTGCCAGCAGGTGGGACAGATATAGCAATCAGCCCCAGCATTTT.

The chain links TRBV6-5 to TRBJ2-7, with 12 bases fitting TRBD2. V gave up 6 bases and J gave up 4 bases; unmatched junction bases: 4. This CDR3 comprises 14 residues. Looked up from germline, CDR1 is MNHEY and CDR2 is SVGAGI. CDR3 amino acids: CASSRLAGDYEQYF. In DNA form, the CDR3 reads TGTGCCAGCAGCCGACTAGCGGGGGATTACGAGCAGTACTTC.

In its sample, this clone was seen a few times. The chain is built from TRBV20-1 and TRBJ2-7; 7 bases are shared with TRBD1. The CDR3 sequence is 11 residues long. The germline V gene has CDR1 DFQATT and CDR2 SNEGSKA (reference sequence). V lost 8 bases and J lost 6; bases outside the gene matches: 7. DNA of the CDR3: TGCAGTTACAGGGGTACCACCGAGCAGTACTTC. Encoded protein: CSYRGTTEQYF.

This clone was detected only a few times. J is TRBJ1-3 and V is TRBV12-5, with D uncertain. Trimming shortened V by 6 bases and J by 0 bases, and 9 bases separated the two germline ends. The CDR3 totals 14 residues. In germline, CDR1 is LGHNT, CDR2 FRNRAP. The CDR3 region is CASGSGSSGNTIYF. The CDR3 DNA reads TGTGCTAGTGGGTCGGGGAGCTCTGGAAACACCATATATTTT.

CDR3 amino acids: CSARAQGEAFF. CDR3 in DNA: TGCAGTGCTAGAGCACAGGGGGAAGCTTTCTTT. This chain connects TRBV20-1 to TRBJ1-1; TRBD1 matches 7 bases. The V segment lost 1 base and the J segment 8 bases; nucleotides outside the gene matches: 1. This CDR3 comprises 11 residues. The V gene's germline CDR1 is DFQATT and CDR2 SNEGSKA (reference sequence).

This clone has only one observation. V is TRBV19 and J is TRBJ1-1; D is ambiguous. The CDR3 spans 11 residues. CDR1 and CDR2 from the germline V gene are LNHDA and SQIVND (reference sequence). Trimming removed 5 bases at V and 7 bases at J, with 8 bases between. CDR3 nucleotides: TGTGCCAGTAGTTCGGTTGTTGAAGCTTTCTTT. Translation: CASSSVVEAFF.

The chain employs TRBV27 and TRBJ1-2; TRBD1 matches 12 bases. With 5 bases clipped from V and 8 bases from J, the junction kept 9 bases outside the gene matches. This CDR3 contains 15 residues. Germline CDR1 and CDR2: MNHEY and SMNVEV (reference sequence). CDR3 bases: TGTGCCAGCAGTCCCTCCTCCGGGACAGGGGGCGGCTACACCTTC. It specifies CASSPSSGTGGGYTF.

The CDR3 bases are TGCGCCAGCAGCGAACAGGGATACACTGAAGCTTTCTTT. Its translation: CASSEQGYTEAFF. The chain has TRBV5-1 and TRBJ1-1; possibly TRBD1 for D (6 bases). This CDR3 comprises 13 residues. The germline V gene encodes CDR1 SGHRS and CDR2 YFSETQ. Trimming left V 4 bases short and J 3 bases short, with 10 bases between.